These 18 T cell receptor beta chains were all obtained from the same sample, sequenced in a study of blood T cells in healthy people across ages. The use of a sample-barcoded 5' primer and a J-beta primer mix characterized a second PCR of roughly 6 to 11 cycles. TCRdb re-called the 5' RACE reads with MiXCR, one entry per CDR3 protein. The repertoire holds 700,000 to 950,000 distinct CDR3 sequences, with around 46% as singletons. The sequencing input was blood. The receptor source for this set is a woman aged 55 to 70 in good health.

This chain connects TRBV5-1 to TRBJ1-1; 7 positions match TRBD1. The V segment lost 0 bases and the J segment 5 bases; nucleotides outside the gene matches: 10. The V gene's germline CDR1 is SGHRS and CDR2 YFSETQ. The CDR3 is 16 amino acids. CDR3 in amino acids: CASSLDGSGRGTEAFF. CDR3 nucleotide sequence: TGCGCCAGCAGCTTGGATGGTTCAGGCAGGGGGACTGAAGCTTTCTTT.

V usage is TRBV5-1 and J usage is TRBJ2-5; 7 nucleotides agree with TRBD1. The DNA end lines up better with TRBJ2-7; the J call may be wrong. Germline V gives CDR1 SGHRS, CDR2 YFSETQ. There are 14 residues in the CDR3. The CDR3 here is CASSLIGGGYEQYF. CDR3 in DNA: TGCGCCAGCAGCTTGATAGGGGGCGGGTACGAGCAGTACTTC.

The chain has TRBV6-1 and TRBJ2-1; tentative D call: TRBD2 (6 bases). The CDR3 loop spans 15 amino acids. Per germline, CDR1 MNHNS and CDR2 SASEGT. Deletions cut 7 bases from V and 3 bases from J, with 16 bases between. DNA of the CDR3: TGTGCCAGCACGCAAGATAGCGGAGTCTACAATGAGCAGTTCTTC. Translating gives CASTQDSGVYNEQFF.

This clonotype was counted a few times. This rearrangement joins TRBV3-1 to TRBJ2-2; D unclear. Germline CDR1 and CDR2: LGHDT and YNNKEL (reference sequence). The CDR3 runs to 14 residues. With 7 bases removed from V and 6 bases from J, the gap between germline ends came to 15 bases. The CDR3 here is CASTYRAGSGELFF. The CDR3 DNA follows: TGTGCCAGCACCTATCGGGCCGGGTCCGGGGAGCTGTTTTTT.

This clonotype was detected many times. V is TRBV29-1 and J is TRBJ2-5; no firm D call. Trimming removed 1 base from V and 4 bases from J, with 7 bases in between. The CDR3 is 12 residues long. Germline CDR1 and CDR2: SQVTM and ANQGSEA. The CDR3 region is CSVEAGAETQYF. CDR3 sequence (DNA): TGCAGCGTTGAAGCAGGCGCAGAGACCCAGTACTTC. Variable domain in full (rest from reference TRBV29-1 and TRBJ2-5): SAVISQKPSRDICQRGTSLTIQCQVDSQVTMMFWYRQQPGQSLTLIATANQGSEATYESGFVIDKFPISRPNLTFSTLTVSNMSPEDSSIYLCSVEAGAETQYFGPGTRLLVL.

The chain is built from TRBV7-9 and TRBJ1-4; D gene uncertain. The CDR3 totals 15 residues. Per the germline V gene, CDR1 is SEHNR and CDR2 is FQNEAQ (reference sequence). Trimming shortened V by 5 bases and J by 7 bases, and 17 bases separated the two germline ends. In nucleotides, the CDR3 is TGTGCCAGCAGCCCTGGCCAGAACGCGGGTGAAAAACTGTTTTTT. This translates into CASSPGQNAGEKLFF.

The chain is built from TRBV20-1 and TRBJ2-1; D is perhaps TRBD1 (6 bases). The V and J ends lost 4 bases and 4 bases respectively, with 11 bases between them. Germline V CDR1 and CDR2: DFQATT, SNEGSKA (reference sequence). The CDR3 is 13 amino acids. The CDR3 spells CSATEGGYNEQFF. For the CDR3, the DNA is TGCAGTGCTACCGAAGGGGGTTACAATGAGCAGTTCTTC.

Remarks on this clonotype: A junction end diverges from the germline sequence, so it may reflect a read error. The CDR3 DNA is TGCAGCGTTACCTTCGGCTACGAGCGGTACTTC. It is translated as CSVTFGYERYF. The V gene is TRBV29-1, the J gene TRBJ2-7, with unresolved D. Germline CDR1 and CDR2: SQVTM and ANQGSEA. There are 11 residues in the CDR3.

This clonotype has more than one count but fewer than ten. This chain connects TRBV29-1 to TRBJ1-1; weak D call: TRBD1 (5 bases). The germline V gene encodes CDR1 SQVTM and CDR2 ANQGSEA. The CDR3 sequence is 14 residues long. V lost 5 bases to trimming and J lost 1 base, with 14 bases between them. The CDR3 here is CSVRQGPSNTEAFF. The CDR3 bases are TGCAGCGTTCGTCAGGGACCCTCGAACACTGAAGCTTTCTTT.

This chain links TRBV20-1 with TRBJ1-2; perhaps TRBD1 as D (5 bases). Per germline, CDR1 DFQATT and CDR2 SNEGSKA (reference sequence). The V gene lost 3 bases and the J gene lost 0 bases, with 8 bases spanning the gap. This CDR3 spans 13 amino acids. The CDR3 spells CSASYRSNYGYTF. The CDR3 nucleotides read TGCAGTGCTAGTTACAGGTCTAACTATGGCTACACCTTC.

J is TRBJ1-1 and V is TRBV21-1. TRBV21-1 is deemed a pseudogene. This CDR3 comprises 14 residues. CDR3 sequence (DNA): TGTGCCAGCAGCAAATTACACGAAAACACTGAAGCTTTCTTT. Translated: CASSKLHENTEAFF.

This clonotype was observed many times. The genes are TRBV12-3 or TRBV12-4 and TRBJ1-2; 7 nucleotides match TRBD1. V lost 3 bases and J lost 6; bases outside the gene matches: 7. The CDR3 sequence is 14 residues long. For the CDR3, the DNA is TGTGCCAGCAGTTTCGGGACAGATTCGGATGGCTACACCTTC. Translation gives CASSFGTDSDGYTF.

This clonotype has just a few counts. The chain carries TRBV5-1 and TRBJ1-6; 7 bases line up with TRBD1. The CDR3 runs 15 residues. CDR1 is SGHRS, CDR2 YFSETQ, per germline. J was trimmed by 7 bases and V by 2 bases; bases with no gene match: 6. CDR3 sequence: CASSFAGTANSPLHF. The CDR3 bases are TGCGCCAGCAGCTTCGCCGGGACAGCGAATTCACCCCTCCACTTT.

This clonotype was recorded a few times. This chain uses TRBV7-6 with TRBJ2-7, with TRBD1 as a possible D gene (6 bases). The germline V and J ends were trimmed by 1 base and 3 bases, with 10 bases remaining between them. Germline CDR1 and CDR2: SGHVS and FNYEAQ. The CDR3 consists of 14 residues. In DNA, the CDR3 is TGTGCCAGCAGCTTAGGGCAACAGGGCTACGAGCAGTACTTC. Protein: CASSLGQQGYEQYF.

This clonotype was counted once. The chain combines TRBV27 with TRBJ1-2, with 8 bases lining up with TRBD1. Germline CDR1 reads MNHEY; CDR2 reads SMNVEV (reference sequence). This CDR3 region has 15 residues. The trim removed 8 bases at V and 7 bases at J, leaving 15 bases unmatched. CDR3 sequence reads: CASQAKQGVVVGYTF. The CDR3 DNA follows: TGTGCCAGCCAAGCCAAACAGGGGGTAGTTGTTGGCTACACCTTC.

V usage is TRBV7-9 and J usage is TRBJ2-7, with D unclear. The CDR3 is 13 amino acids. Germline-derived CDR1 and CDR2 are SEHNR and FQNEAQ (reference sequence). V was pared by 4 bases and J by 0 bases, with 7 bases between. CDR3 bases: TGTGCCAGCAGCTCCCCGGCCTCCTACGAGCAGTACTTC. Protein: CASSSPASYEQYF.

The chain is built from TRBV7-2 and TRBJ1-2; TRBD1 agrees at 7 bases. The J segment lost 7 bases and the V segment lost 1 base, leaving 6 bases of the junction unmatched. CDR3 length: 14 residues. From germline, CDR1 is SGHTA and CDR2 FQGNSA. As DNA, the CDR3 is TGTGCCAGCAGCTTAGGCCAGGGGGTCTGTGGCTACACCTTC. It codes for CASSLGQGVCGYTF. Based on the CDR3 plus reference TRBV7-2 and TRBJ1-2, the full variable domain is GAGVSQSPSNKVTEKGKDVELRCDPISGHTALYWYRQSLGQGLEFLIYFQGNSAPDKSGLPSDRFSAERTGGSVSTLTIQRTQQEDSAVYLCASSLGQGVCGYTFGSGTRLTVV.

As concerns this clonotype: A much larger clone differs from this one at a single base, so this may be a read error. The chain employs TRBV29-1 and TRBJ2-1; 8 bases match TRBD2. With 4 bases clipped from V and 6 bases from J, the junction kept 8 bases outside the gene matches. Germline CDR1 and CDR2: SQVTM and ANQGSEA. The CDR3 length is 14 residues. The CDR3 DNA follows: TGCAGCGTTGTGGGTCTGAGCGGGGGCAATGAGCAGTTCTTC. This translates into CSVVGLSGGNEQFF.